Sequencing of this T cell receptor beta chain was carried out in a study of beta chain features in type 1 diabetes. Study-wide findings and caveats: Moderate but significant shortening of TCRB CDR3s was recorded in all four CD4+ subsets from Type 1 diabetes patients. Patients with type 1 diabetes showed fewer VDJ junction insertions and more deletions.

This clone was found a few times. Antigen unknown. It was via CD45RO/CCR7/CD25/CD127/CD95/CD27 that CD4+ naive, central memory, regulatory and stem cell-like memory cells were sorted. Expressed TCRB transcripts were sequenced, since all the RNA that had been isolated was reverse transcribed. Assay: immunoSEQ multiplex PCR; the TCRdb copy retains only in-frame clones and omits some. The sample lists around 250,000 clones, under 70% occurring once. The CDR3 runs to 15 residues. The V gene end was trimmed by 0 bases and the J gene end by 6 bases; junction bases not matched to a gene: 3. The germline CDR1 and CDR2 sequences are SGHTA and FQGNSA.

The clonotype was recovered from a man aged 25-40 years in good health. The specimen was naive CD4+ T cells from blood. The chain employs TRBV7-2 and TRBJ2-1; 9 bases fit TRBD1. In DNA, the CDR3 is TGTGCCAGCAGCTTAGCCCCGGGACAGGGCAATGAGCAGTTCTTC. This gives the protein CASSLAPGQGNEQFF.